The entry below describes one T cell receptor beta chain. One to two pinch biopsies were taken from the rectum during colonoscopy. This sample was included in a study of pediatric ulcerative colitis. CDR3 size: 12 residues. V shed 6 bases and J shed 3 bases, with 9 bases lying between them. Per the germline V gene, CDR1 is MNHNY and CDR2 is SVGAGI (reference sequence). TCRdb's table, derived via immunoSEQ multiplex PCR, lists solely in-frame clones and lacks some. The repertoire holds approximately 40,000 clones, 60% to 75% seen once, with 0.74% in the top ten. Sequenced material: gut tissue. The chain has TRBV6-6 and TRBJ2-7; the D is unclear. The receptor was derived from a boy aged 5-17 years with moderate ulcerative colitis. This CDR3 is CASRRMDYEQYF. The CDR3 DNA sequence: TGTGCCAGCAGGAGGATGGACTACGAGCAGTACTTC.